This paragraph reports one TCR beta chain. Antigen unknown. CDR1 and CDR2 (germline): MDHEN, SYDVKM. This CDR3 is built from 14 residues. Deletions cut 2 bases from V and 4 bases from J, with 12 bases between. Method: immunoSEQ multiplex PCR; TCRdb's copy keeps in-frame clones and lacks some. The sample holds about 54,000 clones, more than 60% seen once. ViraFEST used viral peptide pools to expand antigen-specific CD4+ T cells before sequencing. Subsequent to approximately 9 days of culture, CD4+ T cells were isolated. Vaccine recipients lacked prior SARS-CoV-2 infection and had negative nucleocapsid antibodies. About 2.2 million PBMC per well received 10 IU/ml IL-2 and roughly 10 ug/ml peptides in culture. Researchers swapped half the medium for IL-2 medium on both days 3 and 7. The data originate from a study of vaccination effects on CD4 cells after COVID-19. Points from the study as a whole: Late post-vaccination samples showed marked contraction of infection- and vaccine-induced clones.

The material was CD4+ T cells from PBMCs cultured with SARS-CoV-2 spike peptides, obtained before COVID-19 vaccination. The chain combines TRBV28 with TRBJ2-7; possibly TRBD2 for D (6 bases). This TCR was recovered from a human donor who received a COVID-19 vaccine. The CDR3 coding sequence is TGTGCCAGCAGTTTAGTTAGCGGCAGGTACGAGCAGTACTTC. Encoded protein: CASSLVSGRYEQYF.